The 14 T cell receptor beta chains presented below share a single source sample, sequenced in a study of T cell repertoires in cytomegalovirus infection. Which antigens these TCRs recognize remains unknown. Using its own MiXCR run on the reads, TCRdb lists one record per CDR3 protein. The table shows just under 500,000 distinct CDR3 sequences, with around a third occurring only once. Sequenced material: cultured PBMCs, taken from culture after CMV antigen stimulation. These receptors came from a human donor in good health (CMV status not recorded). Some clones in this sample may be carry-over from other donors' samples.

In its sample, this clonotype was seen a few times. The V and J genes are TRBV2 and TRBJ2-1, with TRBD2 matching 12 bases. CDR1 is SNHLY, CDR2 FYNNEI, per germline. The V and J ends lost 3 bases and 0 bases, in that order; junction bases with no gene match: 0. The CDR3 is 16 residues long. CDR3 sequence (DNA): TGTGCCAGCAGTGAGACTAGCGGGAGCTCCTACAATGAGCAGTTCTTC. Its translation is CASSETSGSSYNEQFF. Complete variable domain (other parts from reference TRBV2 and TRBJ2-1): EPEVTQTPSHQVTQMGQEVILRCVPISNHLYFYWYRQILGQKVEFLVSFYNNEISEKSEIFDDQFSVERPDGSNFTLKIRSTKLEDSAMYFCASSETSGSSYNEQFFGPGTRLTVL.

The chain combines TRBV7-8 with TRBJ2-7, with no clear D. Germline CDR1 is SGHVS and CDR2 is FQNEAQ. The V and J ends lost 5 bases and 5 bases respectively, with 10 bases between them. CDR3 size: 12 residues. The CDR3 DNA follows: TGTGCCAGCAGCCCCACTCCCGACGAGCAGTACTTC. It codes for CASSPTPDEQYF. Full variable domain (rest looked up from reference TRBV7-8 and TRBJ2-7): GAGVSQSPRYKVAKRGQDVALRCDPISGHVSLFWYQQALGQGPEFLTYFQNEAQLDKSGLPSDRFFAERPEGSVSTLKIQRTQQEDSAVYLCASSPTPDEQYFGPGTRLTVT.

A few counts support this clonotype. The V call is TRBV3-1, the J call TRBJ2-4; 9 nucleotides align to TRBD1. The length of the CDR3 is 15 residues. Trimming cost V 4 bases and J 9 bases; bases outside gene matches: 10. Germline V lookup: CDR1 LGHDT, CDR2 YNNKEL (reference sequence). CDR3 nucleotide sequence: TGTGCCAGCAGCCTGACCGGGACAGGGTCTCGCATTCAGTACTTC. Its protein is CASSLTGTGSRIQYF.

The V gene is TRBV7-9, the J gene TRBJ1-1; D not certain. CDR3 length: 13 amino acids. Deletions cut 1 base from V and 6 bases from J, with 9 bases between. Germline V gene data show CDR1 as SEHNR and CDR2 as FQNEAQ (reference sequence). CDR3 loop: CASSLVSAAEAFF. The CDR3 nucleotides are TGTGCCAGCAGCTTAGTATCGGCGGCTGAAGCTTTCTTT.

This clonotype has a handful of counts. V is TRBV7-2 and J is TRBJ1-2, with TRBD1 as a possible D gene (6 bases). The CDR3 is made up of 14 amino acids. The V gene lost 4 bases and the J gene lost 6 bases, with 15 bases spanning the gap. Germline values: CDR1 SGHTA, CDR2 FQGNSA. CDR3 sequence reads: CASSSSRGAHGYTF. The CDR3 nucleotides read TGTGCCAGCAGCTCTTCTAGGGGGGCCCATGGCTACACCTTC.

The chain employs TRBV28 and TRBJ1-2; D remains ambiguous. The CDR3 has 14 amino acids. V was shortened by 2 bases and J by 4 bases, with 11 bases between the two germline ends. CDR1 is MDHEN, CDR2 SYDVKM, per germline. The CDR3 coding sequence is TGTGCCAGCAGTTTACCCGCGTGGGGCTATGGCTACACCTTC. It encodes CASSLPAWGYGYTF.

This clonotype was counted many times. The V gene is TRBV7-2, the J gene TRBJ1-3, with D unclear. V gave up 3 bases and J gave up 4 bases, with 13 bases separating them. This CDR3 comprises 15 residues. Germline CDR1 and CDR2: SGHTA and FQGNSA. Written as DNA, the CDR3 is TGTGCCAGCAGCTTTCCTATCACGGGAGGAAACACCATATATTTT. Protein: CASSFPITGGNTIYF.

The rearrangement joins TRBV3-1 to TRBJ2-7; 7 bases match TRBD2. The CDR3 has 14 amino acids. The V segment lost 8 bases and the J segment 3 bases; nucleotides outside the gene matches: 10. Germline V gene lookup returns CDR1 LGHDT and CDR2 YNNKEL (reference sequence). The CDR3 DNA is TGTGCCAGCTCCTTCGGCGGGAGTAACTACGAGCAGTACGTC. Amino acids: CASSFGGSNYEQYV.

This clonotype has only a few counts. The gene calls are TRBV4-1 and TRBJ2-1; D gene unclear. Trimming removed 1 base at V and 14 bases at J, with 18 bases between. Germline V gives CDR1 MGHRA, CDR2 YSYEKL. The CDR3 extends over 14 amino acids. CDR3 residues: CASSQAQLGHREFF. The CDR3 DNA follows: TGCGCCAGCAGCCAAGCACAGCTCGGTCACCGGGAGTTCTTC.

The chain is built from TRBV20-1 and TRBJ2-7; D call uncertain. V lost 3 bases and J 2 bases, leaving 11 bases between the germline ends. Germline V CDR1 and CDR2: DFQATT, SNEGSKA (reference sequence). This CDR3 has 13 amino acids. The CDR3 region has the DNA TGCAGTGCTAGGCAGCCAGGAACCTACGAGCAGTACTTC. It encodes CSARQPGTYEQYF.

On this clonotype: At one of its ends the junction is not consistent with the germline gene, which may arise from a read error. CDR3 sequence reads: CASSLLQYNEQIF. The CDR3 DNA sequence: TGTGCCAGCAGCTTACTCCAGTACAATGAGCAGATCTTC. This chain links TRBV7-9 with TRBJ2-1, with unresolved D. This CDR3 spans 13 amino acids. Per the germline V gene, CDR1 is SEHNR and CDR2 is FQNEAQ (reference sequence).

V gene TRBV28 combines with J gene TRBJ1-1; TRBD1 is a possible D gene (5 bases). V was trimmed by 6 bases and J by 3 bases, leaving 14 bases between them. The CDR3 covers 14 residues. The germline CDR1 and CDR2 sequences are MDHEN and SYDVKM. In nucleotides, the CDR3 is TGTGCCAGCAGACGGGACCCAAGGGACACTGAAGCTTTCTTT. This encodes CASRRDPRDTEAFF.

About this clonotype: A much larger clone is a single base away; this may be a read error. The genes are TRBV7-2 and TRBJ2-2; D may correspond to TRBD1 or TRBD2 (5 bases each). The CDR3 has 13 residues. Germline loops: CDR1 SGHTA, CDR2 FQGNSA. The CDR3 nucleotides read TGTGCCAGCAGACCTGCTAGGGACGGGGAGCTGTATTTT. Residues: CASRPARDGELYF. Looking up the rest from reference TRBV7-2 and TRBJ2-2 gives the full variable domain: GAGVSQSPSNKVTEKGKDVELRCDPISGHTALYWYRQSLGQGLEFLIYFQGNSAPDKSGLPSDRFSAERTGGSVSTLTIQRTQQEDSAVYLCASRPARDGELYFGEGSRLTVL.

This clonotype was seen only a few times. A read error may produce the germline difference seen at one junction end. The chain has TRBV20-1 and TRBJ2-3; 11 nucleotides align to TRBD2. Germline CDR1 DFQATT, CDR2 SNEGSKA (reference sequence). The CDR3 has 13 amino acids. The CDR3 is CSTSGRRPDTQYF. CDR3 nucleotides: TGCAGTACTAGCGGGAGAAGGCCAGATACGCAGTATTTT.